These T cell receptor beta chains were read from a single sample in a study of cytomegalovirus exposure and HLA in healthy donors. Produced via immunoSEQ multiplex PCR; TCRdb's table is partial and in-frame only. The data show more than 200,000 clones, 75% to 80% seen once. The source material was PBMCs. The receptors were gathered from a male donor in good health and CMV-seronegative. The CDR3 runs from the conserved cysteine through the conserved F or W. The D gene is left open where the match is weak. A clone size is listed for some rows: how often the clone was seen (once, few, many), or a class if it is expanded.

V: TRBV5-1
J: TRBJ2-7
size: NA
D: TRBD1
CDR3: CASSWRQGAHEQYF
DNA: TGCGCCAGCAGCTGGAGACAGGGGGCCCACGAGCAGTACTTC

V: TRBV28
J: TRBJ1-1
size: few
D: TRBD1
CDR3: CASRRPGRGPTEAFF
DNA: TGTGCCAGCCGGCGGCCGGGCAGGGGGCCTACTGAAGCTTTCTTT

V: TRBV6-1
J: TRBJ2-1
size: once
D: TRBD1
CDR3: CASSEPDRGLFF
DNA: TGTGCCAGCAGTGAGCCGGACAGGGGGCTTTTCTTC

V: TRBV7-9
J: TRBJ1-5
size: NA
D: NA
CDR3: CASSFDGGKPQHF
DNA: TGTGCCAGCAGCTTCGACGGGGGTAAGCCCCAGCATTTT

V: TRBV7-2
J: TRBJ2-1
size: NA
D: NA
CDR3: CASRPGSGNEQFF
DNA: TGTGCCAGCAGACCCGGCTCAGGCAATGAGCAGTTCTTC

V: TRBV25-1
J: TRBJ1-2
size: NA
D: TRBD1
CDR3: CASSDTPGQGYGYTF
DNA: TGTGCCAGCAGTGATACACCGGGACAGGGCTATGGCTACACCTTC

V: TRBV28
J: TRBJ2-3
size: NA
D: NA
CDR3: CASSLPRVTDTQYF
DNA: TGTGCCAGCAGTTTACCCAGGGTCACAGATACGCAGTATTTT

V: TRBV9
J: TRBJ2-1
size: NA
D: TRBD2
CDR3: CASSFAGTSGYNEQFF
DNA: TGTGCCAGCAGCTTCGCCGGGACTAGCGGATACAATGAGCAGTTCTTC

V: TRBV7-6
J: TRBJ1-1
size: NA
D: NA
CDR3: CASSIPTGNTEAFF
DNA: TGTGCCAGCAGCATCCCGACAGGAAACACTGAAGCTTTCTTT

V: TRBV18
J: TRBJ2-7
size: few
D: NA
CDR3: CASSPKDRRGYEQYF
DNA: TGTGCCAGCTCACCAAAGGACCGCCGGGGGTACGAGCAGTACTTC

V: TRBV5-4
J: TRBJ2-3
size: NA
D: TRBD2
CDR3: CASSLGGAAGGPDTQYF
DNA: TGTGCCAGCAGCTTGGGGGGGGCAGCGGGAGGGCCAGATACGCAGTATTTT

V: TRBV6-1
J: TRBJ2-1
size: once
D: NA
CDR3: CASSARVNEQFF
DNA: TGTGCCAGCAGTGCCCGAGTCAATGAGCAGTTCTTC

V: TRBV9
J: TRBJ2-5
size: NA
D: NA
CDR3: CASSAATYQETQYF
DNA: TGTGCCAGCAGCGCCGCTACGTACCAAGAGACCCAGTACTTC

V: TRBV10-3
J: TRBJ1-1
size: NA
D: NA
CDR3: CAISESSQGPEAFF
DNA: TGTGCCATCAGTGAGTCTTCACAGGGTCCTGAAGCTTTCTTT

V: TRBV5-1
J: TRBJ1-6
size: NA
D: NA
CDR3: CASSLGGVSYNSPLHF
DNA: TGCGCCAGCAGCTTGGGGGGGGTATCCTATAATTCACCCCTCCACTTT

V: TRBV15
J: TRBJ2-5
size: NA
D: TRBD2
CDR3: CATSGGGGREETQYF
DNA: TGTGCCACCAGCGGAGGAGGCGGGAGGGAAGAGACCCAGTACTTC

V: TRBV4-3
J: TRBJ1-2
size: NA
D: TRBD1
CDR3: CASSRLHEPGQGAPGYGYTF
DNA: TGCGCCAGCAGCCGATTGCATGAGCCAGGACAGGGGGCGCCGGGGTATGGCTACACCTTC

V: TRBV30
J: TRBJ1-1
size: NA
D: TRBD1
CDR3: CAWSYRGGFAFF
DNA: TGTGCCTGGAGTTACAGGGGAGGTTTCGCTTTCTTT

V: TRBV7-6
J: TRBJ2-5
size: few
D: NA
CDR3: CASSLAGRTVQQETQYF
DNA: TGTGCCAGCAGCTTAGCTGGTCGGACAGTGCAGCAAGAGACCCAGTACTTC

V: TRBV7-6
J: TRBJ1-4
size: NA
D: NA
CDR3: CASSFLRGANEKLFF
DNA: TGTGCCAGCAGCTTTTTGCGGGGAGCTAATGAAAAACTGTTTTTT

V: TRBV6-5
J: TRBJ2-5
size: NA
D: TRBD2
CDR3: CASSAGRAETQYF
DNA: TGTGCCAGCAGTGCGGGGAGGGCCGAGACCCAGTACTTC

V: TRBV5-8
J: TRBJ2-3
size: NA
D: TRBD2
CDR3: CASSWGGLRDTQYF
DNA: TGTGCCAGCAGCTGGGGGGGACTGAGGGATACGCAGTATTTT

V: TRBV7-9
J: TRBJ1-5
size: NA
D: TRBD1
CDR3: CASSRSGQENQPQHF
DNA: TGTGCCAGCAGTCGCTCGGGACAGGAGAATCAGCCCCAGCATTTT

V: TRBV5-6
J: TRBJ1-5
size: NA
D: NA
CDR3: CASSQRGINQPQHF
DNA: TGTGCCAGCAGCCAACGGGGGATCAATCAGCCCCAGCATTTT

V: TRBV6-5
J: TRBJ1-6
size: NA
D: NA
CDR3: CASSYANSPLHF
DNA: TGTGCCAGCAGTTATGCGAATTCACCCCTCCACTTT

V: TRBV4-3
J: TRBJ2-1
size: NA
D: NA
CDR3: CASSQDSGYNEQFF
DNA: TGCGCCAGCAGCCAAGATTCAGGATACAATGAGCAGTTCTTC

V: TRBV18
J: TRBJ2-7
size: NA
D: TRBD1
CDR3: CASSPLMGQGAHFYEQYF
DNA: TGTGCCAGCTCACCACTAATGGGACAGGGGGCCCACTTTTACGAGCAGTACTTC

V: TRBV27
J: TRBJ2-7
size: NA
D: TRBD1
CDR3: CASSLSGTAYEQYF
DNA: TGTGCCAGCAGTTTATCAGGGACAGCCTACGAGCAGTACTTC

V: TRBV5-1
J: TRBJ2-1
size: NA
D: TRBD1
CDR3: CASSPGVRGYSYNEQFF
DNA: TGCGCCAGTTCCCCAGGGGTCAGGGGGTACTCCTACAATGAGCAGTTCTTC

V: TRBV7-8
J: TRBJ1-1
size: NA
D: NA
CDR3: CASSRAGNTEAFF
DNA: TGTGCCAGCAGCCGGGCGGGGAACACTGAAGCTTTCTTT

V: TRBV5-1
J: TRBJ1-6
size: once
D: NA
CDR3: CASSLVQGGYNSPLHF
DNA: TGCGCCAGCAGCTTGGTACAGGGTGGCTATAATTCACCCCTCCACTTT

V: TRBV7-9
J: TRBJ1-1
size: NA
D: TRBD1
CDR3: CASSLTGQGKNTEAFF
DNA: TGTGCCAGCAGCTTAACGGGACAGGGGAAGAACACTGAAGCTTTCTTT

V: TRBV21-1
J: TRBJ2-7
size: NA
D: NA
CDR3: CASSISGRDYEQYF
DNA: TGTGCCAGCAGCATAAGCGGGAGGGACTACGAGCAGTACTTC

V: TRBV10-2
J: TRBJ2-1
size: NA
D: TRBD2
CDR3: CASRLGRGGTSGGHYNEQFF
DNA: TGCGCCAGCAGACTTGGCAGGGGCGGGACTAGCGGGGGCCACTACAATGAGCAGTTCTTC

V: TRBV7-7
J: TRBJ2-7
size: NA
D: NA
CDR3: CASSLFSADRPFAYEQYF
DNA: TGTGCTAGCAGCTTATTCTCGGCCGACAGGCCCTTTGCCTACGAGCAGTACTTC

V: TRBV14
J: TRBJ2-7
size: once
D: TRBD2
CDR3: CASSRREGYEQYF
DNA: TGTGCCAGCAGCCGGCGGGAGGGGTACGAGCAGTACTTC

V: TRBV5-1
J: TRBJ2-5
size: NA
D: NA
CDR3: CASSLALETQYF
DNA: TGCGCCAGCAGCTTGGCCCTGGAGACCCAGTACTTC

V: TRBV6-5
J: TRBJ1-2
size: NA
D: NA
CDR3: CASSHREGYGYTF
DNA: TGTGCCAGCAGCCACAGGGAGGGCTATGGCTACACCTTC

V: TRBV7-9
J: TRBJ1-2
size: NA
D: NA
CDR3: CASSLGTSANYGYTF
DNA: TGTGCCAGCAGCTTAGGGACATCAGCTAACTATGGCTACACCTTC

V: TRBV4-1
J: TRBJ2-7
size: NA
D: TRBD2
CDR3: CASSQAYLGGGLSYEQYF
DNA: TGCGCCAGCAGCCAAGCCTACCTCGGGGGGGGACTCTCCTACGAGCAGTACTTC

V: TRBV15
J: TRBJ2-3
size: NA
D: TRBD1
CDR3: CATSGTGATDTQYF
DNA: TGTGCCACCAGTGGGACAGGGGCCACAGATACGCAGTATTTT

V: TRBV5-1
J: TRBJ1-4
size: NA
D: NA
CDR3: CASTETVNNEKLFF
DNA: TGCGCCAGCACTGAGACAGTGAATAATGAAAAACTGTTTTTT

V: TRBV9
J: TRBJ2-7
size: NA
D: TRBD1
CDR3: CASSVGEGGYEQYF
DNA: TGTGCCAGCAGCGTAGGGGAAGGGGGCTACGAGCAGTACTTT

V: TRBV4-2
J: TRBJ2-1
size: NA
D: TRBD2
CDR3: CASSRTSGRPDGEQFF
DNA: TGTGCCAGCAGCCGGACTAGCGGGAGGCCCGACGGTGAGCAGTTCTTC

V: TRBV7-8
J: TRBJ1-1
size: NA
D: NA
CDR3: CASSLSVGGTEAFF
DNA: TGTGCCAGCAGCTTATCGGTCGGGGGTACTGAAGCTTTCTTT

V: TRBV27
J: TRBJ1-2
size: NA
D: NA
CDR3: CASSLSPEIYGYTF
DNA: TGTGCCAGCAGTTTATCTCCCGAGATCTATGGCTACACCTTC

V: TRBV25-1
J: TRBJ1-6
size: once
D: NA
CDR3: CASSETTVTALHF
DNA: TGTGCCAGCAGTGAAACGACAGTTACAGCCCTCCACTTT

V: TRBV5-1
J: TRBJ1-6
size: NA
D: TRBD1
CDR3: CASGGTGNSPLHF
DNA: TGCGCCAGCGGGGGGACAGGGAATTCACCCCTCCACTTT

V: TRBV2
J: TRBJ2-1
size: NA
D: TRBD1
CDR3: CASSRDRDNEQFF
DNA: TGTGCCAGCAGCCGGGACAGGGACAATGAGCAGTTCTTC

V: TRBV4-2
J: TRBJ2-2
size: few
D: TRBD1
CDR3: CASSPGQGDTGELFF
DNA: TGTGCCAGCAGCCCGGGACAGGGGGACACCGGGGAGCTGTTTTTT

V: TRBV19
J: TRBJ2-1
size: NA
D: TRBD2
CDR3: CASSIDKAGAYNEQFF
DNA: TGTGCCAGTAGTATAGATAAAGCGGGGGCTTACAATGAGCAGTTCTTC

V: TRBV9
J: TRBJ1-2
size: NA
D: NA
CDR3: CASSVSSGSKHGYTF
DNA: TGTGCCAGCAGCGTAAGCTCGGGATCAAAACATGGCTACACCTTC

V: TRBV6-5
J: TRBJ2-5
size: NA
D: NA
CDR3: CATQGNQETQYF
DNA: TGTGCCACCCAGGGAAACCAAGAGACCCAGTACTTC

V: TRBV7-3
J: TRBJ2-7
size: NA
D: TRBD2
CDR3: CASSKGLAGVDEQYF
DNA: TGTGCCAGCAGCAAAGGACTAGCGGGAGTGGACGAGCAGTACTTC

V: TRBV29-1
J: TRBJ1-4
size: NA
D: NA
CDR3: CSAMQGDEKLFF
DNA: TGCAGCGCCATGCAGGGTGATGAAAAACTGTTTTTT

V: TRBV19
J: TRBJ2-2
size: NA
D: TRBD1
CDR3: CASSIIDRDTGELFF
DNA: TGTGCCAGTAGTATCATCGACAGGGACACCGGGGAGCTGTTTTTT

V: TRBV5-1
J: TRBJ2-1
size: NA
D: TRBD1
CDR3: CASSSTGATYNEQFF
DNA: TGCGCCAGCAGCTCTACAGGGGCCACCTACAATGAGCAGTTCTTC

V: TRBV7-9
J: TRBJ2-2
size: NA
D: NA
CDR3: CASSLLRGGGELFF
DNA: TGTGCCAGCAGCTTATTACGTGGAGGAGGGGAGCTGTTTTTT

V: TRBV5-4
J: TRBJ1-3
size: NA
D: NA
CDR3: CASSLGGSAGGNTIYF
DNA: TGTGCCAGCAGCTTGGGGGGATCGGCGGGTGGAAACACCATATATTTT

V: TRBV4-1
J: TRBJ2-7
size: NA
D: TRBD1
CDR3: CASSQDTTGGYYEQYF
DNA: TGCGCCAGCAGCCAAGATACTACAGGGGGCTACTACGAGCAGTACTTC